This TCR beta chain was recovered during a study of T cells in Graves' hyperthyroidism and ophthalmopathy. Regarding the study as a whole: Blood also showed most of the thyroid clonotypes that were expanded above 0.001.

It was RNA transcripts that yielded the amplified TCR beta CDR3 regions. During a first-round RT-PCR of the TCR CDR3, the HTBI primer set was used. MiXCR was run by TCRdb on the multiplex PCR reads, yielding one entry per CDR3 protein. The sample consists of roughly 99,000 distinct CDR3 sequences, about 16% of them appearing once. From germline, CDR1 is SGHVS and CDR2 FQNEAQ. This CDR3 has 18 amino acids. The junction had 9 bases not matched to a gene; V was cut back by 1 base and J by 4 bases. In its sample, this clonotype was seen many times. Its antigen is not known. Among the patients, aged 18 to 65, hyperthyroidism was newly diagnosed and had lasted under 2 months.

This TCR was sampled from a woman in her forties or fifties with Graves' hyperthyroidism. Material: blood. The chain joins TRBV7-8 to TRBJ2-3; 12 bases are a match to TRBD1. This CDR3 is CASSLVPGQGALADTQYF. CDR3 DNA: TGTGCCAGCAGCTTAGTCCCGGGACAGGGGGCTCTCGCAGATACGCAGTATTTT. Full variable domain (rest looked up from reference TRBV7-8 and TRBJ2-3): GAGVSQSPRYKVAKRGQDVALRCDPISGHVSLFWYQQALGQGPEFLTYFQNEAQLDKSGLPSDRFFAERPEGSVSTLKIQRTQQEDSAVYLCASSLVPGQGALADTQYFGPGTRLTVL.